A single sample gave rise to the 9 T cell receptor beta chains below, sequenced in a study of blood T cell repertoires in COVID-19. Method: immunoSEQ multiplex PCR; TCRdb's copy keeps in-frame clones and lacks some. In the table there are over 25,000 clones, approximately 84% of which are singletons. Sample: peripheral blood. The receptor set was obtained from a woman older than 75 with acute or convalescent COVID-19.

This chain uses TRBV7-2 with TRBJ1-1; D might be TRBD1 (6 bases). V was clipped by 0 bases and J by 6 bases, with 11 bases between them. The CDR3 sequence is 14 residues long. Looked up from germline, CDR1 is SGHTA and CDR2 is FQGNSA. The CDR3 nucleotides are TGTGCCAGCAGCTTAGCGACAGGCCCCTCTGAAGCTTTCTTT. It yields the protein CASSLATGPSEAFF.

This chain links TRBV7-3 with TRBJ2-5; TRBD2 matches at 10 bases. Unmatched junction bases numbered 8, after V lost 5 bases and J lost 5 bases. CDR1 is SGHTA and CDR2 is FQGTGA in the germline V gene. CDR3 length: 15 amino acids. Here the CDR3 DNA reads TGTGCCAGCAGCCCTAGCGGGGGTGTGTGGGAGACCCAGTACTTC. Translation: CASSPSGGVWETQYF.

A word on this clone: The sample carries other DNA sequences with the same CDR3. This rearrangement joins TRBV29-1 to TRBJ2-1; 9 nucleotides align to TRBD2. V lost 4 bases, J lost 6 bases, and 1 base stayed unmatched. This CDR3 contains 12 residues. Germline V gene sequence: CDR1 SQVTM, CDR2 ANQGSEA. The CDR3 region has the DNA TGCAGCGTTGGGCGGGGGGGCAATGAGCAGTTCTTC. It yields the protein CSVGRGGNEQFF.

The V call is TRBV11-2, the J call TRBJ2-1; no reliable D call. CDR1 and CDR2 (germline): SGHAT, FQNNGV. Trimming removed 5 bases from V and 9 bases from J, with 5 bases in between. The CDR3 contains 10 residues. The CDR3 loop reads CASSGVEQFF. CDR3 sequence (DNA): TGTGCCAGCAGCGGAGTTGAGCAGTTCTTC.

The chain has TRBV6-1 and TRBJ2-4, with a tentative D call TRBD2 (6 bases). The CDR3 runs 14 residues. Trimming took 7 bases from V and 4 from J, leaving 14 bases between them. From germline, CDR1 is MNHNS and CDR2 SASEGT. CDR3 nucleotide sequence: TGTGCCAGCATTTCACGGGGGATTAAAAACATTCAGTACTTC. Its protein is CASISRGIKNIQYF.

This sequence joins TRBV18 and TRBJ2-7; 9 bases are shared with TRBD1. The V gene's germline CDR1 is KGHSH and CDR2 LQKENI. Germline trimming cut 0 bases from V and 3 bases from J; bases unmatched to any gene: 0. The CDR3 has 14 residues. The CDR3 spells CASSPPGQGYEQYF. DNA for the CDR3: TGTGCCAGCTCACCACCGGGACAGGGCTACGAGCAGTACTTC.

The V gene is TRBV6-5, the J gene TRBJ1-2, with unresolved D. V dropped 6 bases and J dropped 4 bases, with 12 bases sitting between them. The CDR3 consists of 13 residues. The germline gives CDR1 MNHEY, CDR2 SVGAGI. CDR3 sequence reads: CASRRDGSYGYTF. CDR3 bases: TGTGCCAGCAGGAGAGACGGGAGCTATGGCTACACCTTC.

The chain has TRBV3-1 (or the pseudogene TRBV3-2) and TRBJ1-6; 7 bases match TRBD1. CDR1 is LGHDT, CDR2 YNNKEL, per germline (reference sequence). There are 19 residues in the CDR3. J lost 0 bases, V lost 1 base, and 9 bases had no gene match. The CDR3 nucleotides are TGTGCCAGCAGCCAAGGGGCAGGGGGGATCAGCTCCTATAATTCACCCCTCCACTTT. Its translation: CASSQGAGGISSYNSPLHF.

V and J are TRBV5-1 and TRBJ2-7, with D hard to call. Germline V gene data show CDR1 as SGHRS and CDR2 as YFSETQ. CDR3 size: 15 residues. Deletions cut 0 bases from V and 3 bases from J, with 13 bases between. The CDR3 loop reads CASSLDSGSFYEQYF. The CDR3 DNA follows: TGCGCCAGCAGCTTGGATTCGGGTTCGTTCTACGAGCAGTACTTC.